The 11 T cell receptor beta chains listed next were all sequenced from one sample in a study of blood T cell repertoires in COVID-19. Only in-frame clones appear in the TCRdb table, and some are missing; sequencing was by immunoSEQ multiplex PCR. This table has 200,000 or so clones, more than 70% appearing once. The sample consisted of peripheral blood. These receptors all stem from a woman aged 55-70 years with acute or convalescent COVID-19.

This clone was detected once. The chain recombines TRBV13 with TRBJ1-4; 10 nucleotides agree with TRBD1. Germline loops: CDR1 PRHDT, CDR2 FYEKMQ (reference sequence). CDR3 size: 14 residues. V was pared by 5 bases and J by 6 bases, with 3 bases of the junction left unmatched. CDR3 DNA sequence: TGTGCCAGCAGCCTGACAGGGGGCCATGAAAAACTGTTTTTT. Translating it yields CASSLTGGHEKLFF.

This clone showed up just a few times. The CDR3 DNA reads as TGTGCCGCATCCAGGGGGGCTAGCACAGATACGCAGTATTTT. Translated, it gives CAASRGASTDTQYF. The chain is built from TRBV30 and TRBJ2-3, with a weak D call TRBD1 (7 bases). The germline V gene encodes CDR1 GTSNPN and CDR2 SVGIG (reference sequence). Trimming removed 8 bases at V and 0 bases at J, with 15 bases between. The CDR3 length is 14 residues.

V usage is TRBV3-1 (or the pseudogene TRBV3-2) and J usage is TRBJ2-4; 9 bases line up with TRBD1. J lost 6 bases, V lost 2 bases, and 8 bases had no gene match. This CDR3 region has 16 residues. Germline CDR1 reads LGHDT; CDR2 reads YNNKEL (reference sequence). The CDR3 reads CASSQLQQGARNIQYF. The DNA of the CDR3 is TGTGCCAGCAGCCAACTTCAACAGGGGGCTCGAAACATTCAGTACTTC.

The chain is built from TRBV28 and TRBJ2-7, with 8 bases identical to TRBD2. V was pared by 6 bases and J by 12 bases, with 10 bases of the junction left unmatched. The CDR3 loop spans 12 amino acids. The V gene's germline CDR1 is MDHEN and CDR2 SYDVKM. The CDR3 nucleotides read TGTGCCAGCAGCTCCACGACTAGCGCTGGGTACTTC. It encodes CASSSTTSAGYF.

In its sample, this clone was seen once. The chain recombines TRBV5-4 with TRBJ1-5, with 9 bases matching TRBD1. CDR1 and CDR2 from the germline V gene are SGHNT and YYREEE (reference sequence). The V segment lost 0 bases and the J segment 4 bases; nucleotides outside the gene matches: 14. This CDR3 has 19 residues. The CDR3 nucleotides are TGTGCCAGCAGCTTGGGAGTAAGGGGGACAGGGATATGGAATCAGCCCCAGCATTTT. It encodes CASSLGVRGTGIWNQPQHF. Filled out from reference TRBV5-4 and TRBJ1-5, the complete variable domain reads ETGVTQSPTHLIKTRGQQVTLRCSSQSGHNTVSWYQQALGQGPQFIFQYYREEENGRGNFPPRFSGLQFPNYSSELNVNALELDDSALYLCASSLGVRGTGIWNQPQHFGDGTRLSIL.

Here the CDR3 reads CATSDPSRKQYF. CDR3 DNA: TGTGCCACCAGTGACCCCTCTAGAAAGCAGTACTTC. The genes are TRBV24-1 and TRBJ2-7; D call uncertain. This CDR3 contains 12 residues. The germline V gene encodes CDR1 KGHDR and CDR2 SFDVKD. The germline V and J ends were trimmed by 4 bases and 8 bases, with 11 bases remaining between them.

The chain joins TRBV7-2 to TRBJ1-1, with 9 positions matching TRBD1. Germline CDR1 is SGHTA and CDR2 is FQGNSA. This CDR3 spans 15 amino acids. V lost 3 bases to trimming and J lost 1 base; unmatched junction nucleotides: 3. CDR3 loop: CASSLGTGTNTEAFF. In DNA, the CDR3 is TGTGCCAGCAGCTTGGGGACAGGGACGAACACTGAAGCTTTCTTT.

This clone was counted a few times. This sequence joins TRBV20-1 and TRBJ2-7; 9 bases are a match to TRBD2. From germline, CDR1 is DFQATT and CDR2 SNEGSKA (reference sequence). V trimming: 3 bases; J trimming: 6 bases; junction bases outside the gene matches: 18. This CDR3 has 17 amino acids. The CDR3 here is CSASPAGGRIGSPEQYF. CDR3 coding DNA: TGCAGTGCTAGTCCCGCGGGGGGGCGAATCGGGTCCCCCGAGCAGTACTTC.

The rearrangement joins TRBV30 to TRBJ1-5; D gene uncertain. V was shortened by 4 bases and J by 2 bases, with 15 bases between the two germline ends. Germline loops: CDR1 GTSNPN, CDR2 SVGIG (reference sequence). This CDR3 has 15 amino acids. CDR3 amino acids: CAWTQARGGNQPQHF. CDR3 DNA: TGTGCCTGGACCCAAGCCCGGGGAGGCAATCAGCCCCAGCATTTT.

The chain is built from TRBV21-1 and TRBJ2-1; the table assigns TRBD2, which was not confirmed against the DNA. TRBV21-1 is deemed a pseudogene. This CDR3 comprises 16 residues. Here the CDR3 DNA reads TGTGCCAGCAGCAAGAAATGTAGCGGGAGTAATAATGAGCAGTTCTTC. It codes for CASSKKCSGSNNEQFF.

The chain links TRBV4-3 to TRBJ2-7; D remains ambiguous. The germline V gene has CDR1 LGHNA and CDR2 YSLEER. This CDR3 has 15 residues. Deletions cut 1 base from V and 3 bases from J, with 13 bases between. Written as DNA, the CDR3 is TGCGCCAGCAGCCAAGTAGGTCTAGGTGGCTACGAGCAGTACTTC. Translating gives CASSQVGLGGYEQYF.